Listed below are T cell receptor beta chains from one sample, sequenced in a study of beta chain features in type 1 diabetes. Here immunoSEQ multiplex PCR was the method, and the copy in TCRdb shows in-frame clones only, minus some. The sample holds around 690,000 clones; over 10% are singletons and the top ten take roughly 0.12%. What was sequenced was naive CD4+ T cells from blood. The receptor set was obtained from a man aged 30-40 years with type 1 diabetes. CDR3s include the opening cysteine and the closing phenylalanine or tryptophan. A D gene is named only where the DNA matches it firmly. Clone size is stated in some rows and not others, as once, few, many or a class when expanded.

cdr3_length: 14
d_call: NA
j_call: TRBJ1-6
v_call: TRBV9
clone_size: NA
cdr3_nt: TGTGCCAGCAGCGTAAGCGGTTCCGATTCACCCCTCCACTTT
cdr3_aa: CASSVSGSDSPLHF

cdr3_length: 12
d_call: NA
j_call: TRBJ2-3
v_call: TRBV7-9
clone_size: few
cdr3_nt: TGTGCCAGCAGCCATGATGAGGGCACGCAGTATTTT
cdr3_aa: CASSHDEGTQYF

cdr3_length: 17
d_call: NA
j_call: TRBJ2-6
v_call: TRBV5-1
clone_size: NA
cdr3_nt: TGCGCCAGCAGCCTGCCCCCTCGGAGTCCTGGGGCCAACGTCCTGACTTTC
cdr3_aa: CASSLPPRSPGANVLTF

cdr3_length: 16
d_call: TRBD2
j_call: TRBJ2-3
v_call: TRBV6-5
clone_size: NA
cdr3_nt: TGTGCCAGCAGTTACACTAGCGGGGTTAGCACAGATACGCAGTATTTT
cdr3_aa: CASSYTSGVSTDTQYF

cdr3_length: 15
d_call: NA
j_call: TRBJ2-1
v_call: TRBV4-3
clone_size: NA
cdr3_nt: TGCGCCAGCAGCCAAGAAGGAAGCTCCTACAATGAGCAGTTCTTC
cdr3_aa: CASSQEGSSYNEQFF

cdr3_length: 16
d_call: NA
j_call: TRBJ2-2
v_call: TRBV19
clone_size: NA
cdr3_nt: TGTGCCAGTAGTATAGTGGGGGTCCCGAACACCGGGGAGCTGTTTTTT
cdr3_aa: CASSIVGVPNTGELFF

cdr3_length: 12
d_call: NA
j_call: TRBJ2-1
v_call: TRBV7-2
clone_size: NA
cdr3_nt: TGTGCCAGCGCGGGAACTGTCGATGAGCAGTTCTTC
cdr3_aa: CASAGTVDEQFF

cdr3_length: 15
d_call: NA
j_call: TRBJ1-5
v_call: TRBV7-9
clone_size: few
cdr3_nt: TGTGCCAGCAGCCGTGGTGGGGCAGGGAATCAGCCCCAGCATTTT
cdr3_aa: CASSRGGAGNQPQHF

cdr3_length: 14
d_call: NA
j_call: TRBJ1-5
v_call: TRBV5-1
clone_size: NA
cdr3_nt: TGCGCCAGCAGCTTGGCGGGCGGCACTCAGCCCCAGCATTTT
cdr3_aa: CASSLAGGTQPQHF

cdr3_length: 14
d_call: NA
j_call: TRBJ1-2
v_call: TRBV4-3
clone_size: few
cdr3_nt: TGCGCCAGCAGCCAAGACAGGGTTGCCTATGGCTACACCTTC
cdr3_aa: CASSQDRVAYGYTF

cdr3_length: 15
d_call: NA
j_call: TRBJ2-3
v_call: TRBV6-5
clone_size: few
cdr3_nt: TGTGCCAGCAGTTCAGTCGGGTCTAGCACAGATACGCAGTATTTT
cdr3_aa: CASSSVGSSTDTQYF

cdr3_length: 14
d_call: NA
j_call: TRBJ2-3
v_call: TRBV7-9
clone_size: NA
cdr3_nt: TGTGCCAGCAGTTATGAGGAATCCACAGATACGCAGTATTTT
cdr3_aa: CASSYEESTDTQYF

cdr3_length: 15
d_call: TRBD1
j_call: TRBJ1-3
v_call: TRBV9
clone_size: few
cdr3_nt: TGTGCCAGCAGCACAGGGACAGGACAGGGGAACACCATATATTTT
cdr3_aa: CASSTGTGQGNTIYF

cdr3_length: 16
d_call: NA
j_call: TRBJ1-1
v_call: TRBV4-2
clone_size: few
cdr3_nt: TGTGCCAGCAGCCAAGGATTGCTTGGAGGGAACACTGAAGCTTTCTTT
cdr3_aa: CASSQGLLGGNTEAFF

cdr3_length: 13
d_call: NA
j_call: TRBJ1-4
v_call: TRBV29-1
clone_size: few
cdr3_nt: TGCAGCGTGGAGAAAGGGACTAATGAAAAACTGTTTTTT
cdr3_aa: CSVEKGTNEKLFF

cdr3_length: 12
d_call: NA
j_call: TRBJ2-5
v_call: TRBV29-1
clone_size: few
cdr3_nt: TGCAGCGCCACCGGGACATCAGAGACCCAGTACTTC
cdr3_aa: CSATGTSETQYF

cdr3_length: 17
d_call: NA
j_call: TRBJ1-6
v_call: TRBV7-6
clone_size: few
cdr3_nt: TGTGCCAGCAGCTTAGAGATAAAGGGTTCCTATAATTCACCCCTCCACTTT
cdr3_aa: CASSLEIKGSYNSPLHF

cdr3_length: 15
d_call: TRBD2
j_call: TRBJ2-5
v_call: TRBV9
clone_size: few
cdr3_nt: TGTGCCAGCAGCGATGGGGGGACTAACCAAGAGACCCAGTACTTC
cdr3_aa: CASSDGGTNQETQYF

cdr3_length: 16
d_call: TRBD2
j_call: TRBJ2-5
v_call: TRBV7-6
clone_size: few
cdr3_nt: TGTGCCAGCAGCTTAGGTGCCAGCGGGGGCCAAGAGACCCAGTACTTC
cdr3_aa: CASSLGASGGQETQYF

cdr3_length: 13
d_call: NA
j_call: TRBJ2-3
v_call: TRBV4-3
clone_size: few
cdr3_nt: TGCGCCAGCTCAACGCGGGACACAGATACGCAGTATTTT
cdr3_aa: CASSTRDTDTQYF

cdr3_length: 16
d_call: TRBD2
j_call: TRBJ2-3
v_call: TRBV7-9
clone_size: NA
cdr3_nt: TGTGCCAGCAGCCCTTTTGCGGGGGGGCCCACAGATACGCAGTATTTT
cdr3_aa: CASSPFAGGPTDTQYF

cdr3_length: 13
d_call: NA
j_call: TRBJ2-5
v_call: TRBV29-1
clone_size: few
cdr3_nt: TGCAGCGTTGAAGTTGGAGGGTCTGAGACCCAGTACTTC
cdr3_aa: CSVEVGGSETQYF

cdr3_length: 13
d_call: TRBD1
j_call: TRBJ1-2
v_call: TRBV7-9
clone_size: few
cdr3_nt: TGTGCCAGCAGCGTCGGGACAGAATATGGCTACACCTTC
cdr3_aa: CASSVGTEYGYTF

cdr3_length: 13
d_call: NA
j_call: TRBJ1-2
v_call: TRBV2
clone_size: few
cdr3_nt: TGTGCCAGCAGGGACGGAGTAGACTATGGCTACACCTTC
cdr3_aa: CASRDGVDYGYTF

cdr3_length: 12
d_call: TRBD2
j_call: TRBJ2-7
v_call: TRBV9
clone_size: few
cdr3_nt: TGTGCCAGCAGCCCTAGGGAGGGCGAGCAGTACTTC
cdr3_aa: CASSPREGEQYF

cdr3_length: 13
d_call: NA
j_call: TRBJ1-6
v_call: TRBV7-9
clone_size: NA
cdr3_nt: TGTGCCAGCAGCTTAATGAGGAATTCACCCCTCCACTTT
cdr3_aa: CASSLMRNSPLHF

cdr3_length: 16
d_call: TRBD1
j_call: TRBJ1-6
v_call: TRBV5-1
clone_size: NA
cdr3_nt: TGCGCCAGCAGCTCGACAGGGGCCAAGGCAAATTCACCCCTCCACTTT
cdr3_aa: CASSSTGAKANSPLHF

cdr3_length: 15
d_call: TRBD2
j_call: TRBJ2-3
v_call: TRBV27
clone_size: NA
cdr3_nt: TGTGCCAGCAATTTAGCGGGGCCCCTGCGGGATACGCAGTATTTT
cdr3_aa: CASNLAGPLRDTQYF

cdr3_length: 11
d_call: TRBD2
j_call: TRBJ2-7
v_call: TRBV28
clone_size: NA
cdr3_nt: TGTGCCAGTAGCGGGGCCTACGAGCAGTACTTC
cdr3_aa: CASSGAYEQYF

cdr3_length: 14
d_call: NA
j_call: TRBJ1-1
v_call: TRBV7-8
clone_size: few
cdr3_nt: TGTGCCAGCACCTGGGGACGTACGAACACTGAAGCTTTCTTT
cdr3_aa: CASTWGRTNTEAFF

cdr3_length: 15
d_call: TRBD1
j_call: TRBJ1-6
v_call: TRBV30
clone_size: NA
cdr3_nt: TGTGCCTGGAGTACCGGCATGGGACAGGGGACACCCCTCCACTTT
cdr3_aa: CAWSTGMGQGTPLHF

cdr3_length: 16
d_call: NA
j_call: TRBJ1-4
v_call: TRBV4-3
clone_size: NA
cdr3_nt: TGCGCCAGCAGCCAAGTTCAGGTTTCGTCGGGGGAAAAACTGTTTTTT
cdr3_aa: CASSQVQVSSGEKLFF

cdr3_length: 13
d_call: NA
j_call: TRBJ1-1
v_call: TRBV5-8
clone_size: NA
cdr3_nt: TGTGCCAGCAGCTTGAACAGGGACACTGAAGCTTTCTTT
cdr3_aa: CASSLNRDTEAFF

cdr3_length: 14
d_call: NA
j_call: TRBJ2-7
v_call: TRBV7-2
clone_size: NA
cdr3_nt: TGTGCCAGCAGCAGAGGGACCCGCACCTACGAGCAGTACTTC
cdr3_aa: CASSRGTRTYEQYF

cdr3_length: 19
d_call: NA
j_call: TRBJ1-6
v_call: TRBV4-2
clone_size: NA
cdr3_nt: TGTGCCAGCAGCCAAGATGCGTACCCCCCCAGGGATGTTGGATCACCCCTCCACTTT
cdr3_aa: CASSQDAYPPRDVGSPLHF

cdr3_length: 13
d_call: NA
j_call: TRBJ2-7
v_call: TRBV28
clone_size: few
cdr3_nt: TGTGCCAGCAACGAGGGCTCTTCCTACGAGCAGTACTTC
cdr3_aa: CASNEGSSYEQYF

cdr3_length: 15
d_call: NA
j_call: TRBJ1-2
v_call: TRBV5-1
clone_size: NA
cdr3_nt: TGCGCCAGCAGCTTCACGGACGGAGCCAACTATGGCTACACCTTC
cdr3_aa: CASSFTDGANYGYTF

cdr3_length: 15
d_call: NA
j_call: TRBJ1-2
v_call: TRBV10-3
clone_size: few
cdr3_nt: TGTGCCATCAGTCCCTCGGGGGGGGACCGGCCTGGCTACACCTTC
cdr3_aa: CAISPSGGDRPGYTF

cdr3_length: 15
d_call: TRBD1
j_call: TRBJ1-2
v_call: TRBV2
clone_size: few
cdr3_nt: TGTGCCAGCAGCCGACAGGGGGCGGTCGACTATGGCTACACCTTC
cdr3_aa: CASSRQGAVDYGYTF

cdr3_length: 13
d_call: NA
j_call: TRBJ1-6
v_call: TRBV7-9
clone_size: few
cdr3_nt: TGTGCCAGCAGCTCGGGGACTATTTCACCCCTCCACTTT
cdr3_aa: CASSSGTISPLHF

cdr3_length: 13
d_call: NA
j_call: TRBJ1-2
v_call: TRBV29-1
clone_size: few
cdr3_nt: TGCAGCGCAAGGGTGTTACCCAACTATGGCTACACCTTC
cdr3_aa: CSARVLPNYGYTF

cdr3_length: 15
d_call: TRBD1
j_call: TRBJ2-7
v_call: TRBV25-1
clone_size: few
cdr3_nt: TGTGCCAGCAGTGAAATGGACAGGGGAGTCTACGAGCAGTACTTC
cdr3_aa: CASSEMDRGVYEQYF

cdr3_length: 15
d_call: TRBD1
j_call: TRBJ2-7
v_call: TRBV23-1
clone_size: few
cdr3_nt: TGCGCCAGCAGTCAAAGGACAGGGGATACCTACGAGCAGTACTTC
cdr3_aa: CASSQRTGDTYEQYF

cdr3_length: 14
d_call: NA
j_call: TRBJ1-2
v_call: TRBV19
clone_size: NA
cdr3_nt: TGTGCCAGTCTGGGGGCGCTCGCCCCCTATGGCTACACCTTC
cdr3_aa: CASLGALAPYGYTF

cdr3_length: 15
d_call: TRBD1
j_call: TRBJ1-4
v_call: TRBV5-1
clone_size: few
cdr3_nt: TGCGCCAGCAGCCCGCAGGGGGGACCGAGTGAAAAACTGTTTTTT
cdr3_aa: CASSPQGGPSEKLFF

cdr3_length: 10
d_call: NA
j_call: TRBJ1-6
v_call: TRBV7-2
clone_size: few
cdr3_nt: TGTGCCAGCAGCTTTACACCCCTCCACTTT
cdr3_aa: CASSFTPLHF

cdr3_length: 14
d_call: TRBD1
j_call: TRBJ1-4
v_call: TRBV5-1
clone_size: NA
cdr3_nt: TGCGCCAGCAGCTTCGGACAGGGTAATGAAAAACTGTTTTTT
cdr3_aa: CASSFGQGNEKLFF

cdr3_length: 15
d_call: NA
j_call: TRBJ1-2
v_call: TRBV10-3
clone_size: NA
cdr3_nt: TGTGCCATCAGTGAACGGACAGACGCTCTAGATGGCTACACCTTC
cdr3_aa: CAISERTDALDGYTF

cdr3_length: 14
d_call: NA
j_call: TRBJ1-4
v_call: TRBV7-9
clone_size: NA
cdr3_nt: TGTGCCAGCAGCTTAGGTGCAACTAATGAAAAACTGTTTTTT
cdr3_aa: CASSLGATNEKLFF

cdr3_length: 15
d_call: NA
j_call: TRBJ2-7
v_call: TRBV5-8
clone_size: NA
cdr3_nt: TGTGCCAGCAGGACAACGACAGTCCCGCCCTACGAGCAGTACTTC
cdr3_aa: CASRTTTVPPYEQYF

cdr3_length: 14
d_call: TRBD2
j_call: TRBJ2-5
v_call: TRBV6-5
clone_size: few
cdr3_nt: TGTGCCAGCAGTTACTTCGGGGAGGGAGAGACCCAGTACTTC
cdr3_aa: CASSYFGEGETQYF

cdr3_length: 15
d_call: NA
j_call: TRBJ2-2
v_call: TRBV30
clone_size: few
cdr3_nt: TGTGCCTGGAGTCTCAGAGGATCGAACACCGGGGAGCTGTTTTTT
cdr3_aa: CAWSLRGSNTGELFF

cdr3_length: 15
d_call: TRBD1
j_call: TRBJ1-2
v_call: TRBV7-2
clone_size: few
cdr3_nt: TGTGCCAGCAGCTTAGTGGGACAGGCGAAAAGCGGCTACACCTTC
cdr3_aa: CASSLVGQAKSGYTF

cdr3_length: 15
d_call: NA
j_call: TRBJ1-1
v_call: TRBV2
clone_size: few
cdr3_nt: TGTGCCAGCAGTGATCAGGTAGGGGATGCCGCTGAAGCTTTCTTT
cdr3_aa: CASSDQVGDAAEAFF

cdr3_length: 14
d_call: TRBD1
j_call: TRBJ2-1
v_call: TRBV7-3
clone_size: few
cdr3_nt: TGTGCCAGCAGCTTAGCGACAGGGGGCAATGAGCAGTTCTTC
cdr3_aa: CASSLATGGNEQFF